These T cell receptor beta chains were read from a single sample in a study of long-term antiretroviral therapy in people with HIV. Measured with immunoSEQ multiplex PCR; TCRdb has only the in-frame clones, and not every one. The sample records under 30,000 clones, 81% being singletons. The sequences come from unsorted PBMCs, collected 4.4 years after starting antiretroviral therapy. The origin of the receptors is a man aged 30-40 years with HIV. Each CDR3 is given with its conserved first and last residue. A D gene is named only where the DNA matches it firmly. Some rows have no size entry. The others give once, few or many, or a class for an expanded clone.

once	TRBJ2-7	TRBV7-2	14	-	TGTGCCAGCAGCTTAATCGGACAGACCTACGAGCAGTACTTC	CASSLIGQTYEQYF
once	TRBJ1-1	TRBV5-4	14	-	TGTGCCAGCACGGGACACCAGATGAACACTGAAGCTTTCTTT	CASTGHQMNTEAFF
once	TRBJ2-1	TRBV7-2	13	-	TGTGCCAGCAGCTGGAGTCTAAACAATGAGCAGTTCTTC	CASSWSLNNEQFF
-	TRBJ1-2	TRBV20-1	11	-	TGCAGTGTTCCAGGGAACTATGGCTACACCTTC	CSVPGNYGYTF
-	TRBJ1-5	TRBV9	15	-	TGTGCCAGCAGCGTAGGGGGGGACCTCAATCAGCCCCAGCATTTT	CASSVGGDLNQPQHF
-	TRBJ2-1	TRBV27	14	TRBD2	TGTGCCAGCAGTTTCCGGACTAGCGGGACCGAGCAGTTCTTC	CASSFRTSGTEQFF
-	TRBJ1-1	TRBV5-1	15	-	TGCGCCAGCAGCTTAAGACAGGCCCAAATGAATGAAGCTTTCTTT	CASSLRQAQMNEAFF
-	TRBJ2-7	TRBV7-9	12	TRBD1	TGTGCCAGCAGCTCTCAGGGGGACGAGCAGTACTTC	CASSSQGDEQYF
-	TRBJ2-2	TRBV7-6	16	TRBD2	TGTGCCAGCAGCTCGAGGCTAGCGGGAAACACCGGGGAGCTGTTTTTT	CASSSRLAGNTGELFF
-	TRBJ2-7	TRBV12-5	14	TRBD1	TGTGCTAGTGGCTCATACCGGGACAGCTACGAGCAGTACTTC	CASGSYRDSYEQYF
-	TRBJ1-1	TRBV27	14	-	TGTGCCAGCAGTATCCGGGAGGATGGAAATGAAGCTTTCTTT	CASSIREDGNEAFF
-	TRBJ1-2	TRBV27	15	TRBD1	TGTGCCAGCAGGCCCCTAAAGGACAGGCAGTATGGCTACACCTTC	CASRPLKDRQYGYTF
-	TRBJ2-6	TRBV7-3	16	-	TGTGCCAGCAGCTTAACCGGCCCCGGAGGGGCCAACGTCCTGACTTTC	CASSLTGPGGANVLTF
-	TRBJ2-5	TRBV7-7	15	TRBD1	TGTGCTAGCAGCCAACCCGGGACAGGGGGAGAGACCCAGTACTTC	CASSQPGTGGETQYF
-	TRBJ2-1	TRBV6-1	14	TRBD2	TGTGCCAGCAGTCATAGCGGGGGGGCCGATGAGCAGTTCTTC	CASSHSGGADEQFF
-	TRBJ2-1	TRBV9	15	TRBD2	TGTGCCAGCAGCCCGACTAGCGGGATAAACAATGAGCAGTTCTTC	CASSPTSGINNEQFF
-	TRBJ2-7	TRBV10-3	16	-	TGTGCCATCAGTGAGTCGTTCCAGGGATCCTCCTACGAGCAGTACTTC	CAISESFQGSSYEQYF
few	TRBJ1-1	TRBV11-2	15	TRBD1	TGTGCCAGCAGCTTTACCGGGACAGGGACCACTGAAGCTTTCTTT	CASSFTGTGTTEAFF
-	TRBJ2-7	TRBV9	15	TRBD1	TGTGCCAGCAGCGGACAGGGCCTCCCCTCCTACGAGCAGTACTTC	CASSGQGLPSYEQYF
-	TRBJ1-2	TRBV6-6	13	-	TGTGCCGGGCGCGACGGTTCTAACTATGGCTACACCTTC	CAGRDGSNYGYTF
-	TRBJ1-3	TRBV18	16	-	TGTGCCAGCTCACCACAGGCGGGATTTGGCCGAAACACCATATATTTT	CASSPQAGFGRNTIYF
once	TRBJ1-5	TRBV27	15	TRBD1	TGTGCCAGCAGGGGGACAGCCGGCCACAATCAGCCCCAGCATTTT	CASRGTAGHNQPQHF
-	TRBJ2-7	TRBV4-1	15	TRBD2	TGCGCCAGCAGCCAAATGCTAGCGGGAGTTCGCGAGCAGTACTTC	CASSQMLAGVREQYF
-	TRBJ1-1	TRBV7-9	15	-	TGTGCCAGCAGCTTATCCGACAGGTCGAACACTGAAGCTTTCTTT	CASSLSDRSNTEAFF
-	TRBJ2-1	TRBV11-2	18	TRBD2	TGTGCCAGCAGCCAGCGGGTCAAGAGCGGGGGGCATTACAATGAGCAGTTCTTC	CASSQRVKSGGHYNEQFF
-	TRBJ1-1	TRBV6-5	12	-	TGTGCCAGCTATTCGGGGGTTACTGAAGCTTTCTTT	CASYSGVTEAFF
-	TRBJ2-1	TRBV6-5	16	-	TGTGCCAGCAGTTACTCCGGCAGCAGCTCCTACAATGAGCAGTTCTTC	CASSYSGSSSYNEQFF
few	TRBJ1-1	TRBV2	14	TRBD1	TGTGCCAGCAGGTCGGGACAGCTGAACACTGAAGCTTTCTTT	CASRSGQLNTEAFF
-	TRBJ2-2	TRBV7-2	14	-	TGTGCCAGCAGCTTAGTCGCCCTCACCGGGGAGCTGTTTTTT	CASSLVALTGELFF
few	TRBJ1-5	TRBV6-6	14	-	TGTGCCAGCACGGTACAGGGTTTTAATCAGCCCCAGCATTTT	CASTVQGFNQPQHF
few	TRBJ2-7	TRBV9	13	TRBD2	TGTGCCAGCAGCCAACTTACTAGCGGCGAGCAGTACTTC	CASSQLTSGEQYF
few	TRBJ1-1	TRBV9	14	-	TGTGCCAGCAGCGTCCAGGCGTCGAACACTGAAGCTTTCTTT	CASSVQASNTEAFF
-	TRBJ2-1	TRBV19	16	TRBD1	TGTGCCAGTTTCTCCGGGACAGGGGAATCCTACAATGAGCAGTTCTTC	CASFSGTGESYNEQFF
medium-sized	TRBJ2-3	TRBV4-3	14	-	TGCGCCAGCAGCCAGGGGGGAACCCGAGATACGCAGTATTTT	CASSQGGTRDTQYF
-	TRBJ2-2	TRBV25-1	14	-	TGTGCCAGCAGTGAAGGGAGGACCGGCGGGGAGCTGTTTTTT	CASSEGRTGGELFF
-	TRBJ2-2	TRBV28	13	-	TGTGCCAGCAGTTTAGGGGGGTCCGGGGAGCTGTTTTTT	CASSLGGSGELFF
-	TRBJ2-7	TRBV2	13	TRBD1	TGTGCCAGCAGGACAGGGGGTTCCTACGAGCAGTACTTC	CASRTGGSYEQYF
-	TRBJ2-5	TRBV5-6	15	TRBD1	TGTGCCAGCAGCGTAGACCCGACAGGGCGCGAGACCCAGTACTTC	CASSVDPTGRETQYF
-	TRBJ2-7	TRBV27	17	TRBD2	TGTGCCAGCAGTTCCAACATCCTAGCGGGAGCGGATTACGAGCAGTACTTC	CASSSNILAGADYEQYF
-	TRBJ1-2	TRBV28	14	TRBD1	TGTGCCAGCAGTTCCGGACAGGTAGTATCAGGCTACACCTTC	CASSSGQVVSGYTF
-	TRBJ1-2	TRBV11-1	14	-	TGTGCCAGCAGCTCAGCTTGGGGAGCAGATGGCTACACCTTC	CASSSAWGADGYTF
once	TRBJ2-1	TRBV5-1	15	-	TGCGCCAGCAGCGTACCGAACAGCTTCTACAATGAGCAGTTCTTC	CASSVPNSFYNEQFF